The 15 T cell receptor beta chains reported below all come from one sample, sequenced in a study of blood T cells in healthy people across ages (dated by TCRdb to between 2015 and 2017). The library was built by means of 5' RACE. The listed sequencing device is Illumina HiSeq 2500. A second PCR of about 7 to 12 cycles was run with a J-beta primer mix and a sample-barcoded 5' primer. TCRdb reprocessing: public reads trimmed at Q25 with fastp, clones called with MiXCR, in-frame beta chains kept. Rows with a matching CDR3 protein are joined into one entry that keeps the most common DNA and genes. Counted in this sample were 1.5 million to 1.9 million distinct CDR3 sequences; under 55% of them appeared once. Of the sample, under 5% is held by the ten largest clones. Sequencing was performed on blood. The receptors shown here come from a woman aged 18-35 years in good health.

The CDR3 nucleotides are TGTGCCAGCAGTCAACGACCGGATACCGGGGAGCTGTTTTTT. It is translated as CASSQRPDTGELFF. The rearrangement links TRBV7-8 to TRBJ2-2; no definite D call. This CDR3 contains 14 residues. V was clipped by 6 bases and J by 5 bases, with 13 bases between them. CDR1 is SGHVS, CDR2 FQNEAQ, per germline.

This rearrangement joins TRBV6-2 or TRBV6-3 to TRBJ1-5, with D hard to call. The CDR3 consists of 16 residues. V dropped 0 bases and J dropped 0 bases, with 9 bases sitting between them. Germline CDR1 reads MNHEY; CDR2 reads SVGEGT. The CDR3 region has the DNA TGTGCCAGCAGTTACTCGACGGAGTTTAGCAATCAGCCCCAGCATTTT. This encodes CASSYSTEFSNQPQHF.

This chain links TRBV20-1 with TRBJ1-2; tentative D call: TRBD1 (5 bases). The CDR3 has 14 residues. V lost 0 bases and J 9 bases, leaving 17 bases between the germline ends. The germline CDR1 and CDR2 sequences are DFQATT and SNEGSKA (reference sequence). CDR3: CSAREVQGEWSYTF. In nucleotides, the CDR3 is TGCAGTGCTAGAGAGGTCCAGGGCGAATGGAGCTACACCTTC.

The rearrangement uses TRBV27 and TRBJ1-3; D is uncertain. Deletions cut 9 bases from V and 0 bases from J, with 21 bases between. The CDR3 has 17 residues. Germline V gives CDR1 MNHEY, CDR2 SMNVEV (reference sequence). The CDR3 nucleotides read TGTGCCAGTCGTCCCTTGCTGGACGGAAGCTCTGGAAACACCATATATTTT. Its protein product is CASRPLLDGSSGNTIYF.

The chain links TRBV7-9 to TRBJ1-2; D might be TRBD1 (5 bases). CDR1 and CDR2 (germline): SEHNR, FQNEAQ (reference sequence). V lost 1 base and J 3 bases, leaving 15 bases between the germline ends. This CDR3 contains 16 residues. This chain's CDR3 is CASSLGQQEHHYGYTF. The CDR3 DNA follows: TGTGCCAGCAGCTTAGGCCAACAGGAGCATCACTATGGCTACACCTTC.

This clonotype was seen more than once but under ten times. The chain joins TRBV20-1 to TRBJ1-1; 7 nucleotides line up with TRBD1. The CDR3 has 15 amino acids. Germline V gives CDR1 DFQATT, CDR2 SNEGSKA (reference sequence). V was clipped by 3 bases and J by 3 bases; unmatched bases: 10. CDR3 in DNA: TGCAGTGCTAGGTGGCAGGGGGGCGCGTACACTGAAGCTTTCTTT. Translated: CSARWQGGAYTEAFF.

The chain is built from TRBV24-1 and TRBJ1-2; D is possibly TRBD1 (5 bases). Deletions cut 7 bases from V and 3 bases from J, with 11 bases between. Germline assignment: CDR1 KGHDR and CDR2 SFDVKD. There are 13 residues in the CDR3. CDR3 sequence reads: CATREGRDYGYTF. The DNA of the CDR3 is TGTGCCACCAGGGAGGGACGGGACTATGGCTACACCTTC.

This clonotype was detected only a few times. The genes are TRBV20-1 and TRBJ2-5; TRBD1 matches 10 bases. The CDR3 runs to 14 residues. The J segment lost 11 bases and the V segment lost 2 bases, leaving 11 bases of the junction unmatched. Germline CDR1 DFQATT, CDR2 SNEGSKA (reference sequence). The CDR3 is CSARPGTGELEQYF. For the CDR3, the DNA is TGCAGTGCTAGACCCGGGACAGGGGAATTAGAGCAGTACTTC.

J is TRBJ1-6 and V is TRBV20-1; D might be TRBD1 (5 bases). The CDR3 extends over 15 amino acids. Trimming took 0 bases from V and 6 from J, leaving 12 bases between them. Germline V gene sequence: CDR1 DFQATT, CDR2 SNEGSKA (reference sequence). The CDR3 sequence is CSARDDSGPNSPLHF. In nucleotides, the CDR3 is TGCAGTGCTAGAGATGACAGCGGGCCTAATTCACCCCTCCACTTT.

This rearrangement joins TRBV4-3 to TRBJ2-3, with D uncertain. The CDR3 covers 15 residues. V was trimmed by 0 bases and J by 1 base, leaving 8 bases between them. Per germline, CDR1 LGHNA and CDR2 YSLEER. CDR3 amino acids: CASSQEQRGTDTQYF. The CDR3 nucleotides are TGCGCCAGCAGCCAAGAACAGCGCGGCACAGATACGCAGTATTTT.

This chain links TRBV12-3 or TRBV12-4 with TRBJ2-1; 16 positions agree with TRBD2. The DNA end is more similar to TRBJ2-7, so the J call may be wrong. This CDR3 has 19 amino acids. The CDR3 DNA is TGTGCCAGCAGCCCAGCGGGACTAGCGGGGGGGGCCACCTACAATGAGCAGTACTTC. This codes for CASSPAGLAGGATYNEQYF.

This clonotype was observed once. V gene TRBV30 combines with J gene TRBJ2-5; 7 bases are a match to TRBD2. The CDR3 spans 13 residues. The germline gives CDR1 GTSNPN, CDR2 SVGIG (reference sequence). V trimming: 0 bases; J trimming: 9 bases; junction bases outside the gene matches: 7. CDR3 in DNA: TGTGCCTGGAGTGTTGGTGGTGCGGGGGCCCAGTACTTC. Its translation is CAWSVGGAGAQYF.

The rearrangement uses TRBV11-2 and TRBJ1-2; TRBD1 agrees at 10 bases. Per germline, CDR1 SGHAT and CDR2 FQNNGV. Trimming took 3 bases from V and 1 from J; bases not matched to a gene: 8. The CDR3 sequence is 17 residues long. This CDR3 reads CASSFPKGQGNNYGYTF. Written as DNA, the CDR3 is TGTGCCAGCAGCTTCCCGAAGGGACAGGGGAATAACTATGGCTACACCTTC.

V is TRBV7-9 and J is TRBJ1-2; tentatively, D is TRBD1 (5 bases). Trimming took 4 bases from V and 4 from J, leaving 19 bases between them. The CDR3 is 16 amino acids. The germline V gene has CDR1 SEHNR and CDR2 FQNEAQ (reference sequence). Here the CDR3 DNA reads TGTGCCAGCAGCTCCTCGAGGGGCAGGGCTTCCTATGGCTACACCTTC. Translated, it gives CASSSSRGRASYGYTF.

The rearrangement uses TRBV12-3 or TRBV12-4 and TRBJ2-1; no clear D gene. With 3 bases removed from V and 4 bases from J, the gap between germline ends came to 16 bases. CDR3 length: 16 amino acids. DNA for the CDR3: TGTGCCAGCAGTTTCTCGATGGGTGGCAGATACAATGAGCAGTTCTTC. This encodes CASSFSMGGRYNEQFF.